This T cell receptor (beta chain) was documented in a study of CD8 T cells in ankylosing spondylitis. Study-level points and caveats: Disease-linked clones had a CD8+ phenotype and relatively low frequency in peripheral blood. Roughly eight highly homologous variants formed a TCR beta motif that appeared characteristic of ankylosing spondylitis blood. Disease-linked clones reportedly concentrated significantly in matched ankylosing spondylitis synovial fluid.

This clonotype appeared a few times. Its antigen is as yet unknown. Preparation of TCR beta libraries was done by quantitative 5'-RACE with molecular barcodes. MiXCR was run by TCRdb on the 5' RACE reads, yielding one entry per CDR3 protein. Here the sample spans about 750,000 distinct CDR3 sequences, under 20% being singletons. This CDR3 has 13 amino acids. V lost 6 bases, J lost 6 bases, and 14 bases lay in between. The chain combines TRBV12-3 or TRBV12-4 with TRBJ1-1; possibly TRBD1 for D (5 bases). The sequenced sample consisted of blood, either unsorted or a sorted T cell fraction (not recorded which). The receptor was isolated from a male donor with ankylosing spondylitis. The CDR3 DNA is TGTGCCAGCAGCTCGGACATTGTCCCTGAAGCTTTCTTT. As protein: CASSSDIVPEAFF.